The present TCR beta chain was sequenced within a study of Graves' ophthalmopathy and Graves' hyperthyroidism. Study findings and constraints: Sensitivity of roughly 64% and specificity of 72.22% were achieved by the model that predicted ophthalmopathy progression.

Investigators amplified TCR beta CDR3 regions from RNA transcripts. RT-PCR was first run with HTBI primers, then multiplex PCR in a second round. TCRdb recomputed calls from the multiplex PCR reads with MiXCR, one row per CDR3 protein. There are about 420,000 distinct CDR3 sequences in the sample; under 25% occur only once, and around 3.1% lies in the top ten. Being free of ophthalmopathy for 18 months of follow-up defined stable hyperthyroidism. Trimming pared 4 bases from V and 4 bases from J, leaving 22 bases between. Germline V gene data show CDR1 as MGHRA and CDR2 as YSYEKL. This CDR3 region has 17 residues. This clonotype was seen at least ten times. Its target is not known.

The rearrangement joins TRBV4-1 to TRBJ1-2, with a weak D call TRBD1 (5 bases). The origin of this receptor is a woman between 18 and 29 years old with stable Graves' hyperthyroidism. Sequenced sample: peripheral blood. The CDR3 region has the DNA TGCGCCAGCAGCCCGGGGGGGACTCCATCCGGGGTCTATGGCTACACCTTC. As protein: CASSPGGTPSGVYGYTF.